This TCR beta chain was captured by sequencing in a study of cytomegalovirus exposure and HLA in healthy donors. Background on the study: An early data release held some 85 million unique TCRs from HLA-typed donors.

The germline V gene has CDR1 SGHRS and CDR2 YFSETQ. The CDR3 is 16 residues long. V lost 2 bases, J lost 0 bases, and 11 bases lay in between. Study findings and constraints: High sensitivity and specificity were reportedly achieved when the classifier diagnosed cytomegalovirus status. Equally common other TCR beta chains were less clonally expanded than HLA-associated ones, a later analysis found.

This PCR relied on a set of 60 Vbeta primers and 13 Jbeta primers. Assay used: immunoSEQ multiplex PCR; TCRdb lists only in-frame clones, some missing. The data hold about 190,000 clones, with roughly 13% observed a single time. Remarks on this clone: No antigen is known for it.

The rearrangement joins TRBV5-1 to TRBJ2-2; D may be TRBD2 (5 bases). This TCR was recovered from a man aged 50 to 59 in good health and CMV-seropositive. The sequenced sample consisted of PBMCs. CDR3: CASSLGGSANTGELFF. As DNA, the CDR3 is TGCGCCAGCAGCTTAGGTGGTAGCGCGAACACCGGGGAGCTGTTTTTT.